This T cell receptor (beta chain) stems from a study of shared clonotypes between healthy human individuals. Trimming took off 4 bases at V and 4 bases at J, with 8 bases between the two ends. This CDR3 comprises 12 residues. Germline CDR1 is SQVTM and CDR2 is ANQGSEA. CD45RO-negative, CCR7-selected cells formed the naive CD8 fraction, which excluded terminally differentiated effector memory CD45RA+ cells. The study ran the assay at deep level. This table comes from immunoSEQ multiplex PCR, and its TCRdb copy is limited to in-frame clones, with some not included. Of fewer than 1 million clones in the sample, about 96% were seen once.

Sequencing was carried out using naive CD8+ T cells sorted from blood. The chain combines TRBV29-1 with TRBJ2-1; maybe TRBD2 (6 bases). This receptor was obtained from a man aged 25 to 40 in good health. The CDR3 region is CSVAREYNEQFF. The CDR3 DNA follows: TGCAGCGTTGCCCGGGAGTACAATGAGCAGTTCTTC.